Listed below are T cell receptor beta chains from one sample, sequenced in a study of radiation and T cells in renal cell carcinoma. The table came from immunoSEQ multiplex PCR; TCRdb's copy has only in-frame clones and leaves some out. The table has around 140,000 clones, 86% seen once; the top ten hold roughly 17%. The sample in question was blood, obtained from a patient whose treatment included radiotherapy and nephrectomy. These receptors were collected from a woman aged 50 to 60 with renal cell carcinoma. CDR3s include the opening cysteine and the closing phenylalanine or tryptophan. The order of the fields is V gene, clone size, D gene, J gene, CDR3 length, CDR3 protein, CDR3 DNA. The D gene is left open where the match is weak. Some rows mark clone size as missing; the rest say once, few, many or name a class of expanded clone.

v_call: TRBV9; clone_size: .; d_call: TRBD1; j_call: TRBJ2-2; cdr3_length: 16; cdr3_aa: CASSTRDRGHTGELFF; cdr3_nt: TGTGCCAGCAGCACAAGGGACAGGGGGCACACCGGGGAGCTGTTTTTT
v_call: TRBV30; clone_size: .; d_call: .; j_call: TRBJ2-2; cdr3_length: 15; cdr3_aa: CAWSVPGYRVGELFF; cdr3_nt: TGTGCCTGGAGTGTACCGGGGTATCGGGTCGGGGAGCTGTTTTTT
v_call: TRBV7-9; clone_size: .; d_call: .; j_call: TRBJ2-3; cdr3_length: 13; cdr3_aa: CASSSLSTDTQYF; cdr3_nt: TGTGCCAGCAGCTCCTTGAGCACAGATACGCAGTATTTT
v_call: TRBV11-2; clone_size: .; d_call: .; j_call: TRBJ1-1; cdr3_length: 12; cdr3_aa: CASSPGATEAFF; cdr3_nt: TGTGCCAGCAGCCCAGGGGCCACTGAAGCTTTCTTT
v_call: TRBV28; clone_size: .; d_call: .; j_call: TRBJ2-7; cdr3_length: 13; cdr3_aa: CASSRGPAYEQYF; cdr3_nt: TGTGCCAGCAGTCGCGGCCCGGCCTACGAGCAGTACTTC
v_call: TRBV5-6; clone_size: .; d_call: .; j_call: TRBJ2-3; cdr3_length: 15; cdr3_aa: CASSGGRFFGVTQYF; cdr3_nt: TGTGCCAGCAGCGGGGGCCGTTTTTTTGGGGTTACGCAGTATTTT
v_call: TRBV6-6; clone_size: .; d_call: .; j_call: TRBJ2-5; cdr3_length: 13; cdr3_aa: CASSFRDRETQYF; cdr3_nt: TGTGCCAGCAGTTTCCGTGACAGGGAGACCCAGTACTTC
v_call: TRBV19; clone_size: .; d_call: .; j_call: TRBJ1-4; cdr3_length: 17; cdr3_aa: CASSTYSGASTNEKLFF; cdr3_nt: TGTGCCAGTAGTACTTATTCAGGGGCTTCGACTAATGAAAAACTGTTTTTT
v_call: TRBV27; clone_size: .; d_call: TRBD2; j_call: TRBJ2-1; cdr3_length: 17; cdr3_aa: CASSSLAGGLSYNEQFF; cdr3_nt: TGTGCCAGCAGTTCGTTAGCGGGAGGCCTCTCCTACAATGAGCAGTTCTTC
v_call: TRBV9; clone_size: .; d_call: .; j_call: TRBJ1-2; cdr3_length: 15; cdr3_aa: CASSALIDPNYGYTF; cdr3_nt: TGTGCCAGCAGCGCCCTAATTGACCCTAACTATGGCTACACCTTC
v_call: TRBV5-1; clone_size: once; d_call: .; j_call: TRBJ2-7; cdr3_length: 18; cdr3_aa: CASSLAVGARESNYEQYF; cdr3_nt: TGCGCCAGCAGCTTGGCAGTTGGGGCCCGGGAGTCCAACTACGAGCAGTACTTC
v_call: TRBV4-2; clone_size: .; d_call: TRBD2; j_call: TRBJ2-3; cdr3_length: 20; cdr3_aa: CASSFTGSSGRPHGTDTQYF; cdr3_nt: TGTGCCAGCAGCTTTACGGGGTCTAGCGGGAGGCCCCATGGCACAGATACGCAGTATTTT
v_call: TRBV30; clone_size: few; d_call: .; j_call: TRBJ1-5; cdr3_length: 16; cdr3_aa: CAWSVFGTIANQPQHF; cdr3_nt: TGTGCCTGGAGTGTATTCGGGACAATTGCCAATCAGCCCCAGCATTTT
v_call: TRBV10-2; clone_size: few; d_call: TRBD1; j_call: TRBJ1-5; cdr3_length: 13; cdr3_aa: CASSGQGNQPQHF; cdr3_nt: TGCGCCAGCAGCGGACAGGGCAATCAGCCCCAGCATTTT
v_call: TRBV15; clone_size: few; d_call: TRBD1; j_call: TRBJ2-7; cdr3_length: 15; cdr3_aa: CATSREGTGSYEQYF; cdr3_nt: TGTGCCACCAGCAGAGAAGGGACAGGCTCCTACGAGCAGTACTTC
v_call: TRBV19; clone_size: few; d_call: TRBD1; j_call: TRBJ1-1; cdr3_length: 14; cdr3_aa: CASRRTGRYTEAFF; cdr3_nt: TGTGCCAGTAGGAGGACAGGGCGGTACACTGAAGCTTTCTTT
v_call: TRBV5-1; clone_size: .; d_call: TRBD1; j_call: TRBJ2-5; cdr3_length: 14; cdr3_aa: CASSLGTAQETQYF; cdr3_nt: TGCGCCAGCAGCTTAGGGACAGCCCAAGAGACCCAGTACTTC
v_call: TRBV19; clone_size: .; d_call: TRBD2; j_call: TRBJ2-5; cdr3_length: 14; cdr3_aa: CASWTGLAGETQYF; cdr3_nt: TGTGCCAGTTGGACGGGACTAGCGGGAGAGACCCAGTACTTC
v_call: TRBV9; clone_size: .; d_call: .; j_call: TRBJ2-5; cdr3_length: 15; cdr3_aa: CASSVAPGVEETQYF; cdr3_nt: TGTGCCAGCAGCGTAGCTCCCGGGGTAGAGGAGACCCAGTACTTC
v_call: TRBV5-5; clone_size: .; d_call: .; j_call: TRBJ2-7; cdr3_length: 14; cdr3_aa: CASSPGLGTYEQYF; cdr3_nt: TGTGCCAGCAGCCCGGGGCTGGGCACCTACGAGCAGTACTTC
v_call: TRBV10-3; clone_size: .; d_call: .; j_call: TRBJ2-5; cdr3_length: 13; cdr3_aa: CAISVGGQETQYF; cdr3_nt: TGTGCCATCAGTGTAGGGGGGCAAGAGACCCAGTACTTC
v_call: TRBV20-1; clone_size: .; d_call: .; j_call: TRBJ1-1; cdr3_length: 11; cdr3_aa: CSGRQNTEAFF; cdr3_nt: TGCAGTGGGAGACAGAACACTGAAGCTTTCTTT